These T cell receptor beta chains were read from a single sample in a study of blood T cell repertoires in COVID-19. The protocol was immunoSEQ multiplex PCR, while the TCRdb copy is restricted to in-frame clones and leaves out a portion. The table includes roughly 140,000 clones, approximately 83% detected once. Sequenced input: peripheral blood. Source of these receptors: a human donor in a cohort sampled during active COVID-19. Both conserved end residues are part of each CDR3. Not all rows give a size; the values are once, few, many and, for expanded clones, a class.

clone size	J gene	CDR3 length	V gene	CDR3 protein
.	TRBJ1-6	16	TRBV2	CASGKSGRGYNSPLHF
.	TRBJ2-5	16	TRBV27	CASSPLTSGGQETQYF
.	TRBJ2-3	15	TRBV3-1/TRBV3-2	CASSLEAASTDTQYF
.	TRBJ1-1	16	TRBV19	CASSQYIRAGNTEAFF
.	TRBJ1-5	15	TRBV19	CASSIGQGFWQPQHF
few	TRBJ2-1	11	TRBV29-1	CSVGLYNEQFF
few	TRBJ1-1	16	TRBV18	CASSPDRRGGYTEAFF
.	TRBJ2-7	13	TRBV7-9	CASSLGTGGEQYF
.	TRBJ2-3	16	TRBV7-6	CASSLAPAVSGDTQYF
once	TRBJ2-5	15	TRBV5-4	CASSLPSGGRETQYF
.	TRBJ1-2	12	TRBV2	CASTPGQIRYTF
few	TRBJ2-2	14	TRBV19	CASSPDRGTGELFF
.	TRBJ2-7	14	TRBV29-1	CSVAVSGGGHEQYF
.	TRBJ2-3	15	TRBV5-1	CASSLEGGGTDTQYF
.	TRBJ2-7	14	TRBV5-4	CASSLRTVEYEQYF
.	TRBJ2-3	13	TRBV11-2	CASSFTGTDTQYF
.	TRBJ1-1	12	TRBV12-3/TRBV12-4	CASRKGLTEAFF
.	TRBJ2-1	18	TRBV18	CASSLLSDSPRSYNEQFF
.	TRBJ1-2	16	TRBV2	CASEPGGREDSDGYTF
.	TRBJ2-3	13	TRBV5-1	CASTERGVDTQYF
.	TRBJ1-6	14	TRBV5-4	CASSLEGGGSPLHF
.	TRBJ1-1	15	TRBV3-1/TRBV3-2	CASSQWEGRENEAFF
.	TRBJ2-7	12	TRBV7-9	CASSPDGEGQYF
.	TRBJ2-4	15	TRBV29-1	CSGGLAGTDKNIQYF
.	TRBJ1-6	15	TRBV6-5	CASSPGAGGNSPLHF
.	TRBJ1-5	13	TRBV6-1	CASRTDSNQPQHF
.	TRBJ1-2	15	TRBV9	CASSVETGAPYGYTF
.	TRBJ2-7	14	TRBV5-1	CASSYTQGLGEQYF
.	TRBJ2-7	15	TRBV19	CASSMRLQSSYEQYF
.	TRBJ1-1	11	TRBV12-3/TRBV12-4	CASSLATEAFF
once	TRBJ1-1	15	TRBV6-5	CASGDWGRWDTEAFF
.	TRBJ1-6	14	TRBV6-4	CASSRGQTDSPLHF
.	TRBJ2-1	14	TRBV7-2	CASEKGQGYNEQFF
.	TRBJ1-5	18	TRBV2	CASSAHGTYELSNQPQHF
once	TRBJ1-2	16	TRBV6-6	CASSYPDTPTGSGYTF
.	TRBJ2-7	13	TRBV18	CASSGTGENEQYF
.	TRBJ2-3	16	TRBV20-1	CSASLVGHWRTDTQYF
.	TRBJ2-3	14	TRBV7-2	CASSRDTSTDTQYF
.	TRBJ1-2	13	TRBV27	CASSLSQNYGYTF
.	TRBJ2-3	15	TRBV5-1	CASSLEGAPTDTQYF
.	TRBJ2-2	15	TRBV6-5	CASSRLAGNTGELFF
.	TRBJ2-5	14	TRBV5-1	CASSLEDRDETQYF
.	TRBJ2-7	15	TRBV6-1	CASSDRGGSSYEQYF